This is a list of T cell receptor beta chains from one sample in a study of cytomegalovirus exposure and HLA in healthy donors. Here immunoSEQ multiplex PCR was the method, and the copy in TCRdb shows in-frame clones only, minus some. Of 130,000 to 150,000 clones listed, 77% are singletons. The sequencing sample was made of PBMCs. The receptors derive from a woman aged 50 to 60 in good health and CMV-seronegative. The CDR3 runs from the conserved cysteine through the conserved F or W.

J gene: TRBJ1-6; V gene: TRBV6-5; CDR3 protein: CASSIQGEGSPLHF
J gene: TRBJ2-7; V gene: TRBV5-6; CDR3 protein: CASSLGGGVSYEQYF
J gene: TRBJ2-5; V gene: TRBV15; CDR3 protein: CATSSQGMLETQYF
J gene: TRBJ2-7; V gene: TRBV7-6; CDR3 protein: CASSGRDRGSYEQYF
J gene: TRBJ1-3; V gene: TRBV9; CDR3 protein: CASSAGQVISGNTIYF
J gene: TRBJ2-5; V gene: TRBV7-9; CDR3 protein: CASSLTGGSETQYF
J gene: TRBJ1-4; V gene: TRBV18; CDR3 protein: CASSLLRDRGGVGEKLFF
J gene: TRBJ1-6; V gene: TRBV7-6; CDR3 protein: CASSLGTGANSPLHF
J gene: TRBJ1-4; V gene: TRBV27; CDR3 protein: CASSLSRATNEKLFF
J gene: TRBJ1-4; V gene: TRBV6-1; CDR3 protein: CASSERGASEKLFF
J gene: TRBJ1-1; V gene: TRBV18; CDR3 protein: CASSQGQGTEAFF
J gene: TRBJ2-1; V gene: TRBV11-2; CDR3 protein: CASSLSGTANRLQQFF
J gene: TRBJ1-5; V gene: TRBV5-1; CDR3 protein: CASSWGVGPRQPQHF
J gene: TRBJ2-2; V gene: TRBV7-6; CDR3 protein: CASSLALAGGPTGELFF
J gene: TRBJ1-2; V gene: TRBV6-1; CDR3 protein: CASSGGDRDYGYTF
J gene: TRBJ2-3; V gene: TRBV7-2; CDR3 protein: CASSSGLAGGFADTQYF
J gene: TRBJ1-6; V gene: TRBV5-4; CDR3 protein: CASSKGQANSPLHF
J gene: TRBJ1-1; V gene: TRBV4-1; CDR3 protein: CASSQGQGLTEAFF
J gene: TRBJ2-5; V gene: TRBV7-2; CDR3 protein: CASSLALAGEGQTQYF
J gene: TRBJ2-1; V gene: TRBV7-9; CDR3 protein: CASSRQDSPQFF
J gene: TRBJ2-7; V gene: TRBV7-9; CDR3 protein: CSSGTGVHEQYF
J gene: TRBJ1-2; V gene: TRBV10-2; CDR3 protein: CASSEGQGNVGGYTF
J gene: TRBJ2-2; V gene: TRBV5-1; CDR3 protein: CASSLEVVRGGVGELFF
J gene: TRBJ1-3; V gene: TRBV6-1; CDR3 protein: CASTLEGTGKAYF
J gene: TRBJ1-1; V gene: TRBV2; CDR3 protein: CASSGGQGLWQAFF
J gene: TRBJ1-5; V gene: TRBV19; CDR3 protein: CASSEGQGYQPQHF
J gene: TRBJ2-7; V gene: TRBV7-9; CDR3 protein: CASSSWRASYEQYF
J gene: TRBJ1-2; V gene: TRBV9; CDR3 protein: CASSPGQGMWDYGYTF
J gene: TRBJ1-3; V gene: TRBV5-1; CDR3 protein: CASSLTGIGNTIYF
J gene: TRBJ1-1; V gene: TRBV5-1; CDR3 protein: CASSPRQGARKTEAFF
J gene: TRBJ2-5; V gene: TRBV7-2; CDR3 protein: CASSSGRRLQETQYF
J gene: TRBJ2-1; V gene: TRBV5-1; CDR3 protein: CASSLELAGGGEQFF
J gene: TRBJ2-5; V gene: TRBV25-1; CDR3 protein: CASSGSPGHGETQYF
J gene: TRBJ2-7; V gene: TRBV2; CDR3 protein: CASSETGAGYEQYF
J gene: TRBJ1-5; V gene: TRBV19; CDR3 protein: CASINFGNQPQHF
J gene: TRBJ1-2; V gene: TRBV6-6; CDR3 protein: CASTTNRGRGYGYTF
J gene: TRBJ2-5; V gene: TRBV4-2; CDR3 protein: CASSQDGDTSSSPPYF
J gene: TRBJ2-7; V gene: TRBV7-8; CDR3 protein: CASSLGRRVTYEQYF
J gene: TRBJ2-2; V gene: TRBV10-1; CDR3 protein: CASSGLAGPLNTGELFF
J gene: TRBJ2-2; V gene: TRBV5-6; CDR3 protein: CASSHRTGRGTGELFF
J gene: TRBJ1-2; V gene: TRBV2; CDR3 protein: CASRENPGVSYGYTF
J gene: TRBJ2-5; V gene: TRBV25-1; CDR3 protein: CASSIQGWETQYF
J gene: TRBJ1-6; V gene: TRBV19; CDR3 protein: CASTPGQARGSPLHF
J gene: TRBJ2-1; V gene: TRBV7-9; CDR3 protein: CASSLSRTSSNEQFF
J gene: TRBJ2-5; V gene: TRBV6-6; CDR3 protein: CASSYASGGYQETQYF
J gene: TRBJ2-7; V gene: TRBV6-6; CDR3 protein: CASSERPGYEQYF
J gene: TRBJ2-5; V gene: TRBV28; CDR3 protein: CAGGPGRGTQYF
J gene: TRBJ2-2; V gene: TRBV4-1; CDR3 protein: CASSQATRGTGELFF